Detailed here is one T cell receptor beta chain. Data came from immunoSEQ multiplex PCR; TCRdb stores just in-frame clones and leaves some out. Seen here are about 120,000 clones, just under 90% observed once, and the top ten hold 9.5% to 13%. The data derive from a study of control samples from healthy donors and cancer patients. Trimming took 6 bases from V and 0 from J, leaving 15 bases between them. There are 16 residues in the CDR3. Germline V lookup: CDR1 SNHLY, CDR2 FYNNEI. The specimen sequenced was blood. The chain employs TRBV2 and TRBJ2-4; a weak D match, TRBD2 (5 bases). This TCR was sampled from a young man in good health. CDR3 nucleotide sequence: TGTGCCAGCAGAGAGCGGTACCTCCTAGCCAAAAACATTCAGTACTTC. The encoded protein is CASRERYLLAKNIQYF.